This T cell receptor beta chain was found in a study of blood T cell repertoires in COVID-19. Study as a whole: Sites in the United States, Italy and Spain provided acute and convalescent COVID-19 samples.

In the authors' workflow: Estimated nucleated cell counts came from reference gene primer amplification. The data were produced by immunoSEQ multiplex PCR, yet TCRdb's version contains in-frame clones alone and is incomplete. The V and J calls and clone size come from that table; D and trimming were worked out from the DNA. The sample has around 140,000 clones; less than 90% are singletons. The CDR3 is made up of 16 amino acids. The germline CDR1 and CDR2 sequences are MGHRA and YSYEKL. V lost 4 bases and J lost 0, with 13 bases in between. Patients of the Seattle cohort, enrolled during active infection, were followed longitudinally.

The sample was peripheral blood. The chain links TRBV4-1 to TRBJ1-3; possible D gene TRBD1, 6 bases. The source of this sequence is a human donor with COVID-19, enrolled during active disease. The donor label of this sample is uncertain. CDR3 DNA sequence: TGCGCCAGCAGCCCCGAGACAGGCCCCTCTGGAAACACCATATATTTT. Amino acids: CASSPETGPSGNTIYF.